Listed below are T cell receptor beta chains from one sample, sequenced in a study of OX40 agonist ivuxolimab in advanced cancers. Clones were read by immunoSEQ multiplex PCR, and TCRdb kept only the in-frame ones, dropping some. The sample lists about 47,000 clones; about 86% were seen once. The sequencing used CD4+ or CD8+ T cells sorted from blood, collected in a trial of the OX40 agonist ivuxolimab. Source of these receptors: an adult with an advanced solid tumor such as melanoma, head and neck, liver or kidney cancer. Both conserved end residues are part of each CDR3. Fields, in order: clone size, J gene, V gene, D gene, CDR3 protein, CDR3 DNA. The D gene is left open where the match is weak. Clone size appears in some rows only: once, few, many, or a class for an expanded clone.

few | TRBJ2-5 | TRBV7-9 | - | CASSRPTEQETQYF | TGTGCCAGCAGTCGACCGACAGAGCAAGAGACCCAGTACTTC
few | TRBJ2-3 | TRBV9 | TRBD1 | CASSVWGQGRDTQYF | TGTGCCAGCAGCGTATGGGGACAGGGGAGGGATACGCAGTATTTT
- | TRBJ1-2 | TRBV30 | - | CAWHNQQNYGYTF | TGTGCCTGGCATAACCAACAGAACTATGGCTACACCTTC
- | TRBJ2-7 | TRBV27 | - | CASSSYRRKAAYEQYF | TGTGCCAGCAGTTCGTACAGGAGGAAAGCGGCCTACGAGCAGTACTTC
- | TRBJ1-4 | TRBV5-1 | - | CASSYGRGNEKLFF | TGCGCCAGCAGCTATGGACGGGGTAATGAAAAACTGTTTTTT
- | TRBJ2-1 | TRBV10-3 | - | CAISESGGRYNEQFF | TGTGCCATCAGTGAGTCTGGCGGCAGGTACAATGAGCAGTTCTTC
- | TRBJ2-3 | TRBV7-9 | TRBD2 | CASSLPAGNTQYF | TGTGCCAGCAGCCTGCCAGCGGGAAATACGCAGTATTTT
- | TRBJ1-2 | TRBV11-2 | - | CASSLANPPYGYTF | TGTGCCAGCAGCTTAGCCAATCCGCCCTATGGCTACACCTTC
- | TRBJ1-1 | TRBV4-2 | - | CASSRTMNTEAFF | TGTGCCAGCAGCCGGACGATGAACACTGAAGCTTTCTTT
- | TRBJ1-3 | TRBV29-1 | - | CSVTGGLSGNTIYF | TGCAGCGTTACGGGCGGACTCTCTGGAAACACCATATATTTT
- | TRBJ2-3 | TRBV5-1 | TRBD1 | CASSLTGAPNTDTQYF | TGCGCCAGCAGCTTAACAGGGGCCCCTAATACAGATACGCAGTATTTT
- | TRBJ2-1 | TRBV11-2 | - | CASSLVWASNYNEQFF | TGTGCCAGCAGCTTAGTATGGGCGTCAAACTACAATGAGCAGTTCTTC
- | TRBJ1-5 | TRBV6-5 | TRBD1 | CASSPTGGHQPQHF | TGTGCCAGCAGTCCTACAGGGGGCCATCAGCCCCAGCATTTT